A single sample is the source of the 28 T cell receptor beta chains below, sequenced in a study of metastatic and nonmetastatic thyroid tumors. TCRdb used MiXCR to call clones anew from the PCR reads. This table holds approximately 21,000 clones, about a fifth found once. Every patient underwent thyroid surgery untreated. Material: blood. The source of these receptors is a female donor with papillary thyroid cancer or a benign thyroid nodule (not recorded which). Some clones in this sample may be carry-over from other donors' samples.

This clone was picked up many times. One base away lies a much larger clone, so this may be a sequencing read error. The chain recombines TRBV15 with TRBJ2-1, with D perhaps TRBD2 (6 bases). The CDR3 has 14 residues. V lost 5 bases to trimming and J lost 12 bases, with 20 bases between them. CDR1 is LNHNV and CDR2 is YYDKDF in the germline V gene (reference sequence). The CDR3 DNA sequence: TGTGCCACCAGCGCCACCGCGGGGCCTACGGGGCAGTTCTTC. Its translation is CATSATAGPTGQFF.

This clone was detected many times. V gene TRBV9 combines with J gene TRBJ1-2; D is unresolved. This CDR3 comprises 12 residues. Trimming removed 2 bases at V and 6 bases at J, with 8 bases between. Germline CDR1 is SGDLS and CDR2 is YYNGEE. The CDR3 sequence: CASSVGEHGYTF. The DNA for the CDR3 is TGTGCCAGCAGCGTCGGGGAACATGGCTACACCTTC.

This clone came up many times. V is TRBV5-5 and J is TRBJ1-3, with D possibly TRBD1 on 6 matching bases. The CDR3 covers 15 residues. With 4 bases removed from V and 4 bases from J, the gap between germline ends came to 15 bases. The germline gives CDR1 SGHKS, CDR2 YYEKEE (reference sequence). CDR3: CASSLWGGQGNTIYF. CDR3 coding DNA: TGTGCCAGCAGCCTCTGGGGGGGGCAAGGAAACACCATATATTTT.

This clone came up a few times. The junction departs from the called germline gene at one end, perhaps through a read error. V and J are TRBV27 and TRBJ2-3; D perhaps matches TRBD2 (5 bases). This CDR3 is 15 amino acids long. Germline assignment: CDR1 MNHEY and CDR2 SMNVEV (reference sequence). CDR3 residues: CASILTRLITDTQYF. The CDR3 DNA follows: TGTGCCAGCATTTTAACTAGACTTATCACAGATACGCAGTATTTT.

This clone came up a few times. With a much larger clone just one base away, this may be a read error. Other DNA sequences in this sample translate to the same CDR3. V is TRBV7-9 and J is TRBJ1-1; TRBD1 is a possible D gene (6 bases). Trimming left V 7 bases short and J 2 bases short, with 14 bases between. In germline, CDR1 is SEHNR, CDR2 FQNEAQ (reference sequence). The CDR3 length is 14 residues. For the CDR3, the DNA is TGTGCCAGCACCATGGGACACCTTAACACTGAAGCTTTCTTT. Its translation is CASTMGHLNTEAFF.

This clone was counted between two and nine times. The chain carries TRBV5-1 and TRBJ2-5; TRBD2 agrees at 7 bases. The CDR3 contains 15 residues. Germline V gene data show CDR1 as SGHRS and CDR2 as YFSETQ. The V segment lost 1 base and the J segment 2 bases; nucleotides outside the gene matches: 5. The CDR3 region has the DNA TGCGCCAGCAGCTTGATGGGGGGGGATCAAGAGACCCAGTACTTC. Translated: CASSLMGGDQETQYF.

This clone was observed a few times. The V and J genes are TRBV29-1 and TRBJ2-7; no clear D. CDR1 and CDR2 from the germline V gene are SQVTM and ANQGSEA. There are 14 residues in the CDR3. The V end was cut by 4 bases, the J end by 3 bases, with 16 bases between. The CDR3 bases are TGCAGCGTTGCTACAGATTTCCTCCTCTACGAGCAGTACTTC. Translating gives CSVATDFLLYEQYF.

This clone was picked up a small number of times. The chain joins TRBV28 to TRBJ1-2; D not resolved. The CDR3 is 14 residues long. Germline lookup yields CDR1 MDHEN and CDR2 SYDVKM. The V gene lost 5 bases and the J gene lost 8 bases, with 18 bases spanning the gap. The CDR3 reads CASSPTSVGRGYTF. CDR3 sequence (DNA): TGTGCCAGCAGTCCCACATCCGTGGGAAGGGGCTACACCTTC.

The V gene is TRBV7-8, the J gene TRBJ1-4, with 8 nucleotides matching TRBD1. This CDR3 spans 17 amino acids. Germline V gene lookup returns CDR1 SGHVS and CDR2 FQNEAQ. J was trimmed by 8 bases and V by 5 bases; bases with no gene match: 16. The CDR3 nucleotides read TGTGCCAGCAGCCCCCCCGGGACAGGTCGAATAAGGGAAAAACTGTTTTTT. This encodes CASSPPGTGRIREKLFF.

The genes are TRBV5-4 and TRBJ2-7; the D is unclear. Trimming cost V 6 bases and J 7 bases, with 20 bases left between them. Germline V CDR1 and CDR2: SGHNT, YYREEE (reference sequence). This CDR3 has 14 residues. Written as DNA, the CDR3 is TGTGCCAGCACCCATCAACCCGACGACGTAGAGCAGTACTTC. Protein sequence: CASTHQPDDVEQYF.

This clone was detected many times. This chain connects TRBV12-3 or TRBV12-4 to TRBJ2-1, with 12 bases that match TRBD1. The CDR3 covers 15 residues. V lost 2 bases to trimming and J lost 6 bases; unmatched junction nucleotides: 2. DNA of the CDR3: TGTGCCAGCAGTTTAAGGGACAGGGGGCCCAATGAGCAGTTCTTC. Its protein is CASSLRDRGPNEQFF.

This clone has a count of ten or more. The chain carries TRBV19 and TRBJ2-1, with 7 bases aligning to TRBD2. CDR3 length: 16 amino acids. CDR1 is LNHDA, CDR2 SQIVND, per germline (reference sequence). With 5 bases clipped from V and 6 bases from J, the junction kept 13 bases outside the gene matches. CDR3 amino acids: CASSSRGGSQVNEQFF. Here the CDR3 DNA reads TGTGCCAGTAGTTCGCGTGGCGGGAGTCAGGTCAATGAGCAGTTCTTC.

This clone was counted ten times or more. The chain combines TRBV19 with TRBJ2-2; D remains ambiguous. Per germline, CDR1 LNHDA and CDR2 SQIVND (reference sequence). V dropped 6 bases and J dropped 0 bases, with 11 bases sitting between them. There are 15 residues in the CDR3. The CDR3 nucleotides read TGTGCCAGTAGACCAGGCAGTGCGAACACCGGGGAGCTGTTTTTT. It is translated as CASRPGSANTGELFF.

The chain couples TRBV20-1 to TRBJ1-5, with 8 nucleotides matching TRBD1. The CDR3 covers 15 residues. Germline CDR1 reads DFQATT; CDR2 reads SNEGSKA (reference sequence). V dropped 4 bases and J dropped 2; count of bases not matched to a gene: 7. The CDR3 region has the DNA TGCAGTGCTAAGAGGACAGGGTTAGGCAATCAGCCCCAGCATTTT. It yields the protein CSAKRTGLGNQPQHF.

This clone was counted at least ten times. This chain joins TRBV27 and TRBJ2-1; TRBD2 aligns across 8 bases. V lost 2 bases and J lost 8; bases outside the gene matches: 11. The CDR3 has 16 residues. Germline-derived CDR1 and CDR2 are MNHEY and SMNVEV (reference sequence). CDR3 residues: CASSLSGFSGMDEQFF. The CDR3 bases are TGTGCCAGCAGTTTAAGCGGCTTTAGCGGGATGGATGAGCAGTTCTTC.

Note on this clone: A junction end diverges from the germline sequence, so it may reflect a read error. The gene calls are TRBV11-2 and TRBJ2-7; 11 nucleotides match TRBD2. This CDR3 has 17 residues. Per the germline V gene, CDR1 is SGHAT and CDR2 is FQNNGV. CDR3 amino acids: CASSLLAGGNSSSEQYF. The CDR3 region has the DNA TGTGCCAGCAGCCTATTAGCGGGAGGGAACTCGTCCTCCGAGCAGTACTTC.

About this clone itself: A single base separates this from a much larger clone, so it may be a read error. This sample includes further DNA sequences coding for the same CDR3. CDR3 sequence reads: CATHGTDWTGLGYTF. The CDR3 nucleotides are TGTGCCACCCATGGTACAGATTGGACGGGGCTTGGCTACACCTTC. The J gene is TRBJ1-2, the V gene TRBV5-4; weak D call: TRBD1 (5 bases). The V gene's germline CDR1 is SGHNT and CDR2 YYREEE (reference sequence). This CDR3 comprises 15 residues. V lost 9 bases and J lost 7, with 25 bases in between.

This clone was counted at least ten times. The gene calls are TRBV18 and TRBJ2-5, with TRBD2 matching over 7 bases. Germline lookup yields CDR1 KGHSH and CDR2 LQKENI. The CDR3 runs to 11 residues. J was trimmed by 5 bases and V by 6 bases; bases with no gene match: 0. This CDR3 reads CASSGGETQYF. The CDR3, as DNA: TGTGCCAGCTCCGGGGGGGAGACCCAGTACTTC.

This clone was seen many times. The J gene is TRBJ1-2, the V gene TRBV7-2; 7 nucleotides match TRBD1. The CDR3 extends over 15 amino acids. The V gene end was trimmed by 5 bases and the J gene end by 0 bases; junction bases not matched to a gene: 6. From germline, CDR1 is SGHTA and CDR2 FQGNSA. CDR3 region: CASSPGQYTNYGYTF. The CDR3, as DNA: TGTGCCAGCAGCCCGGGACAGTACACTAACTATGGCTACACCTTC.

The table lists this clone with many counts. The chain couples TRBV20-1 to TRBJ2-7, with 9 bases matching TRBD2. Germline assignment: CDR1 DFQATT and CDR2 SNEGSKA (reference sequence). This CDR3 is built from 15 residues. With V trimmed by 3 bases and J by 4 bases, 10 bases remained unmatched. This CDR3 reads CSARAAGGPGYEQYF. Here the CDR3 DNA reads TGCAGTGCTAGGGCCGCGGGAGGGCCCGGTTACGAGCAGTACTTC.

The sample holds a few counts of this clone. One end of the junction is discordant with germline, which a read error may explain. This chain links TRBV6-6 with TRBJ2-1; D possibly matches TRBD1 or TRBD2 (6 bases each). The CDR3 runs to 16 residues. From germline, CDR1 is MNHNY and CDR2 SVGAGI (reference sequence). In DNA, the CDR3 is TGTGCCAGCAGTTACTCGACAGGTGAGGGAGGAAATGAGCGGTTCTTC. Amino acid sequence: CASSYSTGEGGNERFF.

This clone was found a few times. The chain links TRBV6-1 to TRBJ1-1, with D maybe TRBD1 (5 bases). Per the germline V gene, CDR1 is MNHNS and CDR2 is SASEGT. Trimming cost V 8 bases and J 3 bases, with 16 bases left between them. The CDR3 spans 14 residues. CDR3 in DNA: TGTGCCAGCGGAAAGGAGGGGTCGGACACTGAAGCTTTCTTT. Translated, it gives CASGKEGSDTEAFF.

With respect to this clone: A read error may explain this, as a much larger clone is one base away. Because the CDR3 is missing its conserved closing phenylalanine or tryptophan, this is likely a read error. The chain links TRBV20-1 to TRBJ2-2; no clear D. The ends were cut back, 5 bases at V and 1 base at J, with 11 bases in the middle. The germline CDR1 and CDR2 sequences are DFQATT and SNEGSKA (reference sequence). The CDR3 runs 14 residues. CDR3 coding DNA: TGCAGTGCTGAGCCCACAGTGAACACCGGGGAGCTGTTTTCT. This codes for CSAEPTVNTGELFS.

This clone was seen many times. This chain connects TRBV20-1 to TRBJ2-1, with 11 bases fitting TRBD2. Per the germline V gene, CDR1 is DFQATT and CDR2 is SNEGSKA (reference sequence). This CDR3 spans 14 amino acids. Germline trimming cut 5 bases from V and 4 bases from J; bases unmatched to any gene: 4. CDR3 residues: CSAVGTSGYNEQFF. The CDR3 bases are TGCAGTGCTGTGGGGACTAGCGGTTACAATGAGCAGTTCTTC.

This chain links TRBV6-2 or TRBV6-3 with TRBJ2-2; 9 positions match TRBD2. After removal of 7 bases from V and 10 bases from J, the junction contained 10 bases not matched to a gene. There are 14 residues in the CDR3. Germline CDR1 is MNHEY and CDR2 is SVGEGT. The CDR3 region has the DNA TGTGCCAGCAACTTTAGCGGGAGCTCCGCGGAGCTGTTTTTT. Its protein is CASNFSGSSAELFF.

V usage is TRBV20-1 and J usage is TRBJ2-7; 11 nucleotides match TRBD2. CDR1 and CDR2 from the germline V gene are DFQATT and SNEGSKA (reference sequence). This CDR3 has 18 amino acids. V shed 6 bases and J 5 bases; nucleotides not matched to a gene: 21. In DNA, the CDR3 is TGCAGTGCACCCGGGGGAGGGCAGACTAGCGGGATGTCCCACGAGCAGTACTTC. Its translation: CSAPGGGQTSGMSHEQYF.

The chain combines TRBV28 with TRBJ2-1; D possibly matches TRBD1 or TRBD2 (5 bases each). Trimming removed 4 bases from V and 8 bases from J, with 24 bases in between. CDR1 MDHEN and CDR2 SYDVKM come from the germline V gene. The CDR3 loop spans 17 amino acids. In DNA, the CDR3 is TGTGCCAGCAGTTCACTAGGGGTGGGAGTCCTTGGCGATGAGCAGTTCTTC. Residues: CASSSLGVGVLGDEQFF.

Concerning this clone: Germline and junction disagree at one end, which may indicate a read error. The J gene is TRBJ2-1, the V gene TRBV5-1; 8 nucleotides match TRBD2. This CDR3 is 14 amino acids long. Per germline, CDR1 SGHRS and CDR2 YFSETQ. CDR3 residues: CASGAWTSQDDQFF. For the CDR3, the DNA is TGCGCCAGCGGCGCCTGGACTAGCCAGGATGATCAGTTCTTC. Full variable domain (remainder filled in from reference TRBV5-1 and TRBJ2-1): KAGVTQTPRYLIKTRGQQVTLSCSPISGHRSVSWYQQTPGQGLQFLFEYFSETQRNKGNFPGRFSGRQFSNSRSEMNVSTLELGDSALYLCASGAWTSQDDQFFGPGTRLTVL.